Below, one TCR beta chain is given with its context. Its antigen is undetermined. These data are taken from a study of cytomegalovirus exposure and HLA in healthy donors. Study-wide results and caveats: V- and J-gene trimming in TCR beta was tied to a missense DCLRE1C variant by an analysis performed later.

The PCR made use of 60 Vbeta and 13 Jbeta primers. Repertoires were generated with immunoSEQ multiplex PCR, while TCRdb's copy carries only in-frame clones and drops some. The sample yields more than 150,000 clones, 70% to 90% seen once. CDR1 and CDR2 from the germline V gene are SGHNT and YENEEA. Trimming removed 3 bases from V and 5 bases from J; junction bases left unmatched: 2. CDR3 size: 14 residues. Sequencing input: PBMCs. The origin of this receptor is a young woman in good health and CMV-seropositive. The genes are TRBV11-3 and TRBJ2-5, with 11 bases identical to TRBD2. CDR3 nucleotides: TGTGCCAGCAGCTTTAGCGGGGGGGCTGAGACCCAGTACTTC. Amino acid sequence: CASSFSGGAETQYF.